The 31 T cell receptor beta chains reported below all come from one sample, sequenced in a study of CD8 T cells in Susac syndrome. When the RNA was reverse transcribed, random hexamers were used with an input of roughly 0.45 to 1 ug. TCRdb called the immunoSEQ multiplex PCR reads again in MiXCR, with one record for every CDR3 protein. The sample shows 90,000 or so distinct CDR3 sequences, approximately 95% of them seen only once. Sequenced material: CD8+ T cells from PBMCs. The origin of the receptors is a human donor in good health.

This rearrangement joins TRBV20-1 to TRBJ1-1; D not resolved. The V and J ends lost 1 base and 1 base respectively, with 10 bases between them. Germline V gene lookup returns CDR1 DFQATT and CDR2 SNEGSKA (reference sequence). This CDR3 spans 14 amino acids. CDR3 in DNA: TGCAGTGCTAGAGCCTATCGGGAGAACACTGAAGCTTTCTTT. The encoded protein is CSARAYRENTEAFF.

The genes are TRBV29-1 and TRBJ1-1; 7 bases align to TRBD1. V shed 1 base and J 1 base; nucleotides not matched to a gene: 6. Germline V gene data show CDR1 as SQVTM and CDR2 as ANQGSEA. The CDR3 is made up of 15 amino acids. The CDR3 reads CSVEGWEGANTEAFF. CDR3 DNA sequence: TGCAGCGTTGAAGGGTGGGAGGGGGCGAACACTGAAGCTTTCTTT.

J is TRBJ2-1 and V is TRBV6-1, with TRBD2 identical over 11 bases. CDR3 size: 17 residues. The germline gives CDR1 MNHNS, CDR2 SASEGT. J gave up 2 bases and V 2 bases, and 5 bases lay outside the gene matches. This CDR3 is CASSEQLLAGAYNEQFF. The CDR3 bases are TGTGCCAGCAGTGAACAACTACTAGCGGGGGCCTACAATGAGCAGTTCTTC.

This rearrangement joins TRBV19 to TRBJ2-1; TRBD2 matches at 9 bases. V was clipped by 3 bases and J by 3 bases; unmatched bases: 6. CDR1 and CDR2 (germline): LNHDA, SQIVND (reference sequence). The CDR3 loop spans 16 amino acids. The CDR3 spells CASSISLAGSYNEQFF. The CDR3 DNA sequence: TGTGCCAGTAGTATCTCCCTAGCGGGGAGCTACAATGAGCAGTTCTTC.

This clonotype was observed a single time. V usage is TRBV30 and J usage is TRBJ1-2; TRBD1 agrees at 7 bases. Germline V gives CDR1 GTSNPN, CDR2 SVGIG (reference sequence). CDR3 length equals 13 residues. Trimming took 2 bases from V and 7 from J; bases not matched to a gene: 7. CDR3 residues: CAWSLTGRSGYTF. The CDR3 region has the DNA TGTGCCTGGAGTTTGACAGGGCGGAGTGGCTACACCTTC.

V and J are TRBV27 and TRBJ2-7; no clear D gene. This CDR3 comprises 13 residues. The germline V and J ends were trimmed by 0 bases and 6 bases, with 9 bases remaining between them. Germline loops: CDR1 MNHEY, CDR2 SMNVEV (reference sequence). CDR3 DNA sequence: TGTGCCAGCAGTTTATCGGCCACGGGCGAGCAGTACTTC. Translating gives CASSLSATGEQYF.

The chain carries TRBV7-9 and TRBJ1-6, with a weak D call TRBD1 (5 bases). Germline assignment: CDR1 SEHNR and CDR2 FQNEAQ (reference sequence). The germline V and J ends were trimmed by 3 bases and 6 bases, with 9 bases remaining between them. The CDR3 has 14 residues. The CDR3 coding sequence is TGTGCCAGCAGCTTCCCTGGGGGTAATTCACCCCTCCACTTT. Translating gives CASSFPGGNSPLHF.

This sequence joins TRBV2 and TRBJ2-1; 8 nucleotides match TRBD2. V dropped 8 bases and J dropped 7; count of bases not matched to a gene: 10. The CDR3 is 14 amino acids. CDR1 and CDR2 from the germline V gene are SNHLY and FYNNEI. The CDR3 sequence: CASAGGGRVNEQFF. In DNA form, the CDR3 reads TGTGCCAGCGCCGGGGGGGGCAGGGTGAATGAGCAGTTCTTC.

The V gene is TRBV13, the J gene TRBJ1-5, with a weak D call TRBD1 (5 bases). Deletions cut 3 bases from V and 3 bases from J, with 9 bases between. Germline CDR1 is PRHDT and CDR2 is FYEKMQ (reference sequence). This CDR3 is 14 amino acids long. The CDR3 protein is CASSLGRVNQPQHF. The CDR3 coding sequence is TGTGCCAGCAGCTTGGGCAGGGTCAATCAGCCCCAGCATTTT.

As DNA, the CDR3 is TGTGCCACCTTCGGACAGGGCTACAATGAGCAGTTCTTC. Residues: CATFGQGYNEQFF. This chain connects TRBV6-1 to TRBJ2-1, with 8 bases fitting TRBD1. This CDR3 comprises 13 residues. The germline CDR1 and CDR2 sequences are MNHNS and SASEGT. The V and J ends lost 10 bases and 3 bases, in that order; junction bases with no gene match: 5.

J is TRBJ1-1 and V is TRBV18, with 10 bases that match TRBD1. The CDR3 loop spans 16 amino acids. Germline-derived CDR1 and CDR2 are KGHSH and LQKENI. J was trimmed by 5 bases and V by 3 bases; bases with no gene match: 9. CDR3 loop: CASSPGDRGRGTEAFF. The CDR3 DNA reads as TGTGCCAGCTCACCCGGAGACAGGGGGCGAGGAACTGAAGCTTTCTTT.

The CDR3 sequence is CASSSRRGANTGELFF. As DNA, the CDR3 is TGTGCCAGCAGCTCCCGTCGGGGCGCGAACACCGGGGAGCTGTTTTTT. The rearrangement uses TRBV13 and TRBJ2-2; D possibly uses TRBD1 or TRBD2 (5 bases each). This CDR3 region has 16 residues. V lost 4 bases and J 0 bases, leaving 12 bases between the germline ends. Germline values: CDR1 PRHDT, CDR2 FYEKMQ (reference sequence).

V usage is TRBV27 and J usage is TRBJ1-1, with TRBD1 matching over 8 bases. This CDR3 spans 15 amino acids. Germline loops: CDR1 MNHEY, CDR2 SMNVEV (reference sequence). The ends lost 4 bases at V and 5 bases at J; junction bases unmatched: 9. CDR3 sequence reads: CASSSDTGGRTEAFF. CDR3 in DNA: TGTGCCAGCAGTTCAGACACAGGGGGAAGAACTGAAGCTTTCTTT.

The chain employs TRBV15 and TRBJ2-3; D gene uncertain. Germline CDR1 LNHNV, CDR2 YYDKDF (reference sequence). Deletions cut 5 bases from V and 4 bases from J, with 16 bases between. The CDR3 runs 15 residues. The CDR3 sequence is CATSDLRVGSDTQYF. As DNA, the CDR3 is TGTGCCACCAGCGACTTACGAGTGGGGTCAGATACGCAGTATTTT.

The chain couples TRBV18 to TRBJ2-5; D unclear. Germline CDR1 KGHSH, CDR2 LQKENI. The CDR3 consists of 12 residues. V lost 3 bases, J lost 1 base, and 3 bases lay in between. This chain's CDR3 is CASSPPQETQYF. The CDR3, as DNA: TGTGCCAGCTCACCCCCCCAAGAGACCCAGTACTTC.

This CDR3 reads CASSLGDREGTEAFF. Written as DNA, the CDR3 is TGTGCCAGCAGCTTAGGTGACAGGGAGGGGACTGAAGCTTTCTTT. The V gene is TRBV13, the J gene TRBJ1-1; 7 nucleotides line up with TRBD1. Germline V gene sequence: CDR1 PRHDT, CDR2 FYEKMQ (reference sequence). The CDR3 is 15 amino acids. V trimming: 0 bases; J trimming: 5 bases; junction bases outside the gene matches: 6.

The rearrangement joins TRBV29-1 to TRBJ2-1; 11 bases match TRBD2. The trim removed 7 bases at V and 14 bases at J, leaving 19 bases unmatched. The CDR3 sequence is 15 residues long. Germline CDR1 reads SQVTM; CDR2 reads ANQGSEA. DNA for the CDR3: TGCAGCGCCCTAGTTAGCGGGGGGGCCATGTTCATTGAGTTCTTC. This encodes CSALVSGGAMFIEFF.

The gene calls are TRBV5-1 and TRBJ2-1; TRBD2 matches at 8 bases. V dropped 0 bases and J dropped 1; count of bases not matched to a gene: 6. Per germline, CDR1 SGHRS and CDR2 YFSETQ. The CDR3 runs to 17 residues. Written as DNA, the CDR3 is TGCGCCAGCAGCTTGGAGCGGCGGGGGGCATCCTACAATGAGCAGTTCTTC. Amino acids: CASSLERRGASYNEQFF.

This clonotype has a single count. The chain uses TRBV29-1 and TRBJ1-1, with 9 positions matching TRBD1. This CDR3 comprises 14 residues. Losses at the gene ends were 6 bases for V and 1 base for J; bases not matched to a gene: 6. Per germline, CDR1 SQVTM and CDR2 ANQGSEA. This chain's CDR3 is CSVGTGRKNTEAFF. The CDR3 DNA reads as TGCAGCGTGGGGACAGGGCGGAAGAACACTGAAGCTTTCTTT.

The rearrangement links TRBV13 to TRBJ1-3, with 10 bases lining up with TRBD1. The CDR3 has 14 amino acids. V shed 5 bases and J 5 bases; nucleotides not matched to a gene: 3. In germline, CDR1 is PRHDT, CDR2 FYEKMQ (reference sequence). CDR3 amino acids: CASSGQGERNTIYF. For the CDR3, the DNA is TGTGCCAGCAGCGGACAGGGGGAGAGAAACACCATATATTTT.

V and J are TRBV6-6 and TRBJ1-4; D may be TRBD1 (5 bases). The CDR3 loop spans 14 amino acids. Germline lookup yields CDR1 MNHNY and CDR2 SVGAGI (reference sequence). Trimming took 5 bases from V and 6 from J, leaving 13 bases between them. CDR3 in amino acids: CASSKPGPHEKLFF. In DNA form, the CDR3 reads TGTGCCAGCAGTAAACCGGGACCTCATGAAAAACTGTTTTTT.

The rearrangement links TRBV7-2 to TRBJ2-7, with 10 bases aligning to TRBD1. The CDR3 runs to 18 residues. The germline V gene has CDR1 SGHTA and CDR2 FQGNSA. Trimming removed 3 bases from V and 3 bases from J; junction bases left unmatched: 14. CDR3 sequence reads: CASSFLGDRGFQFYEQYF. The CDR3 DNA follows: TGTGCCAGCAGCTTTCTTGGGGACAGGGGATTTCAATTCTACGAGCAGTACTTC.

This clonotype was seen a single time. The rearrangement uses TRBV24-1 and TRBJ2-3; 9 positions match TRBD2. Germline lookup yields CDR1 KGHDR and CDR2 SFDVKD. The V segment lost 4 bases and the J segment 1 base; nucleotides outside the gene matches: 2. CDR3 length equals 15 residues. The chain's CDR3 is CATSEASGGTDTQYF. DNA for the CDR3: TGTGCCACCAGTGAGGCTAGCGGGGGCACAGATACGCAGTATTTT.

The genes are TRBV9 and TRBJ2-3; 8 positions agree with TRBD2. The length of the CDR3 is 16 residues. The junction had 9 bases not matched to a gene; V was cut back by 3 bases and J by 3 bases. CDR1 and CDR2 (germline): SGDLS, YYNGEE. This CDR3 is CASSAPGLEGTDTQYF. The CDR3 bases are TGTGCCAGCAGCGCGCCGGGACTAGAAGGAACAGATACGCAGTATTTT.

The genes are TRBV10-3 and TRBJ2-7; maybe TRBD1 (5 bases). CDR3 length: 14 amino acids. V lost 4 bases and J 5 bases, leaving 15 bases between the germline ends. The V gene's germline CDR1 is ENHRY and CDR2 SYGVKD. The chain's CDR3 is CAISVGREIDEQYF. CDR3 bases: TGTGCCATCAGTGTTGGCAGGGAAATCGACGAGCAGTACTTC.

J is TRBJ2-7 and V is TRBV14; D not resolved. There are 15 residues in the CDR3. Germline V gene lookup returns CDR1 SGHDN and CDR2 FVKESK. With 4 bases removed from V and 1 base from J, the gap between germline ends came to 14 bases. The DNA of the CDR3 is TGTGCCAGCAGCCCTCGCACTCTGCCTTCCTACGAGCAGTACTTC. Its protein is CASSPRTLPSYEQYF.

The chain recombines TRBV7-9 with TRBJ2-4, with unresolved D. This CDR3 has 15 amino acids. Germline V gene lookup returns CDR1 SEHNR and CDR2 FQNEAQ (reference sequence). The V end lost 1 base, the J end lost 2 bases, and 9 bases lay between the germline ends. The CDR3 here is CASSLEGFSKNIQYF. The CDR3 nucleotides read TGTGCCAGCAGCTTAGAAGGCTTCTCCAAAAACATTCAGTACTTC.

The chain combines TRBV30 with TRBJ1-1; a weak D match, TRBD1 (5 bases). V was clipped by 2 bases and J by 7 bases, with 20 bases between them. Germline V gene sequence: CDR1 GTSNPN, CDR2 SVGIG (reference sequence). This CDR3 is built from 15 residues. This CDR3 is CAWSLGPGGLFEAFF. The CDR3 DNA follows: TGTGCCTGGAGTTTGGGGCCAGGAGGGTTATTTGAAGCTTTCTTT.

The sample holds one count of this clonotype. J is TRBJ1-2 and V is TRBV27; 11 bases map to TRBD1. This CDR3 has 14 residues. Germline V gives CDR1 MNHEY, CDR2 SMNVEV (reference sequence). V was pared by 5 bases and J by 7 bases, with 6 bases of the junction left unmatched. CDR3 sequence reads: CASSPGQGATGYTF. CDR3 DNA: TGTGCCAGCAGTCCCGGACAGGGGGCGACTGGCTACACCTTC.

This chain joins TRBV4-1 and TRBJ2-3; the D is unclear. This CDR3 has 16 residues. The germline CDR1 and CDR2 sequences are MGHRA and YSYEKL. V lost 3 bases, J lost 0 bases, and 13 bases lay in between. This CDR3 reads CASSQETSASTDTQYF. In DNA form, the CDR3 reads TGCGCCAGCAGCCAGGAAACTTCAGCGAGCACAGATACGCAGTATTTT.

This chain uses TRBV6-2 or TRBV6-3 with TRBJ2-2; 12 nucleotides line up with TRBD1. V gave up 2 bases and J gave up 3 bases; unmatched junction bases: 1. In germline, CDR1 is MNHEY, CDR2 SVGEGT. The length of the CDR3 is 16 residues. The CDR3 region is CASSYGDRGHTGELFF. The CDR3, as DNA: TGTGCCAGCAGTTACGGGGACAGGGGGCACACCGGGGAGCTGTTTTTT.